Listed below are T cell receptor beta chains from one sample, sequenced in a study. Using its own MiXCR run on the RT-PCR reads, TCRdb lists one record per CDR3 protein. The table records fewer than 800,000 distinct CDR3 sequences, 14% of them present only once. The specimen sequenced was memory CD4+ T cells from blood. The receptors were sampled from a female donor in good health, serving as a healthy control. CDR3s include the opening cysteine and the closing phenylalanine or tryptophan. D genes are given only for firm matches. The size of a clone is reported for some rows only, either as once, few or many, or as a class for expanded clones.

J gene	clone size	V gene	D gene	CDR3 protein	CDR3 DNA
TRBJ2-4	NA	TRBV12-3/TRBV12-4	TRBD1	CATRLTGENIQYF	TGTGCCACCAGACTTACAGGGGAAAACATTCAGTACTTC
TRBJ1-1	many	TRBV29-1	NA	CTAYMNTEAFF	TGCACCGCCTACATGAACACTGAAGCTTTCTTT
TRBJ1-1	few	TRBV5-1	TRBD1	CASSLLDRDTEAFF	TGCGCCAGCAGCTTGTTGGACAGGGATACTGAAGCTTTCTTT
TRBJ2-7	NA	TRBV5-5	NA	CASSSRGGQPTYEQYF	TGTGCCAGCAGCTCCCGGGGGGGACAGCCAACCTACGAGCAGTACTTC
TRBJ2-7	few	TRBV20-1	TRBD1	CSARDGGQGQYF	TGCAGTGCTAGAGATGGCGGACAGGGGCAGTACTTC
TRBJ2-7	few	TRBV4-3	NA	CASSQGILSSYEQYF	TGCGCCAGCAGCCAAGGTATCCTCAGCTCCTACGAGCAGTACTTC
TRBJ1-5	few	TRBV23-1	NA	CASSQLNRPASNQPQHF	TGCGCCAGCAGTCAATTGAACAGGCCGGCCAGCAATCAGCCCCAGCATTTT
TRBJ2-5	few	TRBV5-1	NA	CASSLGGLTGAETQYF	TGCGCCAGCAGCTTGGGCGGCCTCACTGGAGCAGAGACCCAGTACTTC
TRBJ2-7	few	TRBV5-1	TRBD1	CASSLSRGLSYEQYF	TGCGCCAGCAGCTTGAGCAGGGGGCTGTCCTACGAGCAGTACTTC
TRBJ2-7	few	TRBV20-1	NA	CSAPGLGNYEQYF	TGCAGTGCCCCGGGGCTAGGGAACTACGAGCAGTACTTC
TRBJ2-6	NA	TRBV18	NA	CASSPPIGDSGANVLTF	TGTGCCAGCTCACCACCGATAGGAGACTCTGGGGCCAACGTCCTGACTTTC
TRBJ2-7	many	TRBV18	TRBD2	CASRSGASSYEQYF	TGTGCCAGCCGTAGCGGGGCTTCCTCCTACGAGCAGTACTTC
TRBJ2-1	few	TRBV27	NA	CASSLSGLAAGARNEQFF	TGTGCCAGCAGTTTATCCGGGCTAGCGGCAGGGGCACGGAATGAGCAGTTCTTC
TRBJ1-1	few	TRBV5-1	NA	CASSSLGDGDTEAFF	TGCGCCAGCAGCTCCCTCGGGGACGGTGACACTGAAGCTTTCTTT
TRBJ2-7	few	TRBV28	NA	CASSPPGGGTYEQYF	TGTGCCAGCAGCCCCCCAGGGGGAGGCACCTACGAGCAGTACTTC
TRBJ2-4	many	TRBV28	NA	CASSPSQGGGRRYGYF	TGTGCCAGCAGTCCCTCCCAAGGGGGAGGTCGGCGTTACGGGTACTTC
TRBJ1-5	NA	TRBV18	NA	CASSPFTGTNQPQHF	TGTGCCAGCTCACCATTTACAGGGACCAATCAGCCCCAGCATTTT
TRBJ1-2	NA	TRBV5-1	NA	CASSLDAGGVGYTF	TGCGCCAGCAGCTTGGATGCGGGGGGCGTTGGCTACACCTTC
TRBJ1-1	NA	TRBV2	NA	CASILEAQNTEAFF	TGTGCCAGCATCCTGGAGGCACAGAACACTGAAGCTTTCTTT
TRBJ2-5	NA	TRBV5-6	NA	CASSKYDLPRETQYF	TGTGCCAGCAGCAAATATGACCTCCCCCGAGAGACCCAGTACTTC
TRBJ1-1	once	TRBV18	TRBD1	CASSPLTGEEAFF	TGTGCCAGCTCACCTCTGACAGGGGAAGAAGCTTTCTTT
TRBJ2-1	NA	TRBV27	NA	CASSTMLGYEQFF	TGTGCCAGCAGCACCATGTTGGGCTATGAGCAGTTCTTC
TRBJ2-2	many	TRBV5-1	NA	CASSLVVTTGELFF	TGCGCCAGCAGCTTGGTGGTGACCACCGGGGAGCTGTTTTTT
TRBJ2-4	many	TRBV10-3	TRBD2	CAISGGETGEAKNIQYF	TGTGCCATAAGCGGGGGAGAGACGGGGGAGGCCAAAAACATTCAGTACTTC
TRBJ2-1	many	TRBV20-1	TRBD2	CSALGLASSYNEQFF	TGCAGTGCTCTCGGACTAGCGAGCTCTTACAATGAGCAGTTCTTC
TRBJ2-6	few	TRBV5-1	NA	CASRNSLSGGANVLTF	TGCGCCAGCCGAAACTCCTTGTCGGGCGGGGCCAACGTCCTGACTTTC
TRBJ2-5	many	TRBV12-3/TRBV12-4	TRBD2	CASSSTGLAGRGTQYF	TGTGCCAGCAGCTCAACAGGACTAGCGGGGCGTGGGACCCAGTACTTC
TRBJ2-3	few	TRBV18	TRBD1	CASSPQGQGAQTDTQYF	TGTGCCAGCTCACCACAAGGACAGGGGGCGCAGACAGATACGCAGTATTTT
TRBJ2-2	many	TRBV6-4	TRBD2	CASSDSASGGKLNTGELFF	TGTGCCAGCAGTGACTCGGCTAGCGGGGGGAAATTGAACACCGGGGAGCTGTTTTTT
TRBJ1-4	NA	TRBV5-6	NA	CASSFMGEKLFF	TGTGCCAGCAGCTTTATGGGTGAAAAACTGTTTTTT
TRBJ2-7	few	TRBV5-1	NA	CASSARGSLQGHEQYF	TGCGCCAGCAGCGCACGGGGGAGCCTCCAGGGTCACGAGCAGTACTTC
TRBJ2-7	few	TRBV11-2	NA	CASSHPNRKDEQYF	TGTGCCAGCAGCCACCCGAATAGGAAGGACGAGCAGTACTTC
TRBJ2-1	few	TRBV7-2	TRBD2	CASSWIAGVGNEQFF	TGTGCCAGCAGCTGGATAGCGGGAGTAGGCAATGAGCAGTTCTTC
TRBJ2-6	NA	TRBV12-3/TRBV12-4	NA	CASSLGGAPGANVLTF	TGTGCCAGCAGTTTAGGGGGGGCGCCTGGGGCCAACGTCCTGACTTTC
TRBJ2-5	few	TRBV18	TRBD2	CASSPTPRASGLQETQYF	TGTGCCAGCTCACCTACCCCTCGGGCTAGCGGGCTACAAGAGACCCAGTACTTC
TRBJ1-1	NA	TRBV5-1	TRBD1	CASSLVRDRENTEAFF	TGCGCCAGCAGCTTGGTACGAGACAGGGAGAACACTGAAGCTTTCTTT
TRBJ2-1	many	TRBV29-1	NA	CSVLLTSQQFF	TGCAGCGTGCTCCTGACAAGCCAGCAGTTCTTC
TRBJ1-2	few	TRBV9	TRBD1	CASSMGQGDYGYTF	TGTGCCAGCAGCATGGGACAGGGGGACTATGGCTACACCTTC
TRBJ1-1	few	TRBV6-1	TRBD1	CASSEMATGGDNTEAFF	TGTGCCAGCAGTGAAATGGCGACAGGGGGGGATAACACTGAAGCTTTCTTT
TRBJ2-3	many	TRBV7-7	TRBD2	CASSLGAGGPGASDTQYF	TGTGCCAGCAGCTTAGGTGCGGGAGGGCCAGGGGCATCCGATACGCAGTATTTT